A selection of T cell receptor beta chains follows, all from one sample in a study of control samples from healthy donors and cancer patients. Sequenced by immunoSEQ multiplex PCR; TCRdb stores in-frame clones only, minus some. The data hold approximately 66,000 clones, with nearly 90% observed a single time. The material sequenced was PBMCs. These receptors came from a man between 60 and 70 years old with colorectal cancer. Both conserved end residues are part of each CDR3. D genes are given only for firm matches. Rows give clone size only sometimes, using once, few, many, or a class for an expanded clone.

CDR3: CASSRVGGELFF
DNA: TGCGCCAGCAGCCGAGTGGGCGGGGAGCTGTTTTTT
J: TRBJ2-2
D: .
V: TRBV4-1
size: .

CDR3: CASSIVLDRATLTGELFF
DNA: TGTGCCAGTAGTATAGTCCTGGACAGGGCTACTTTGACCGGGGAGCTGTTTTTT
J: TRBJ2-2
D: TRBD1
V: TRBV19
size: .

CDR3: CASQGDAGYGYTF
DNA: TGTGCCAGTCAAGGGGATGCGGGGTATGGCTACACCTTC
J: TRBJ1-2
D: .
V: TRBV19
size: .

CDR3: CASSTTRGGTEAFF
DNA: TGTGCCAGCAGCACCACACGGGGTGGGACTGAAGCTTTCTTT
J: TRBJ1-1
D: .
V: TRBV7-9
size: .

CDR3: CASRAGGASAEQYF
DNA: TGTGCCAGCAGAGCAGGGGGCGCGTCGGCCGAGCAGTACTTC
J: TRBJ2-7
D: TRBD1
V: TRBV2
size: .

CDR3: CASSRWLWPDKDTSNEKLFF
DNA: TGTGCCAGCAGCCGATGGTTGTGGCCAGACAAGGACACGTCTAATGAAAAACTGTTTTTT
J: TRBJ1-4
D: .
V: TRBV4-2
size: .

CDR3: CASSQDTYRVIGELFF
DNA: TGCGCCAGCAGCCAAGATACATACAGGGTTATCGGGGAGCTGTTTTTT
J: TRBJ2-2
D: .
V: TRBV4-1
size: .

CDR3: CASSLPGQTNTEAFF
DNA: TGTGCCAGCAGTTTACCGGGGCAGACGAACACTGAAGCTTTCTTT
J: TRBJ1-1
D: .
V: TRBV28
size: once

CDR3: CASSQHRGETQYF
DNA: TGCGCCAGCAGCCAACACAGGGGAGAGACCCAGTACTTC
J: TRBJ2-5
D: TRBD1
V: TRBV4-3
size: once

CDR3: CAWSRDSHNEQFF
DNA: TGTGCCTGGAGTAGGGACAGCCACAATGAGCAGTTCTTC
J: TRBJ2-1
D: TRBD1
V: TRBV30
size: .

CDR3: CSAVRLGETQYF
DNA: TGCAGCGCTGTGAGGTTGGGAGAGACCCAGTACTTC
J: TRBJ2-5
D: .
V: TRBV29-1
size: .

CDR3: CASSIDLSYEQYF
DNA: TGTGCCAGCAGTATTGACCTTTCCTACGAGCAGTACTTC
J: TRBJ2-7
D: .
V: TRBV27
size: .

CDR3: CASSLGQPGVEQFF
DNA: TGCGCCAGCAGCTTGGGACAGCCAGGGGTTGAGCAGTTCTTC
J: TRBJ2-1
D: .
V: TRBV5-1
size: .

CDR3: CASSKALSGSSTDTQYF
DNA: TGTGCCAGCAGCAAAGCTCTGTCCGGGAGCTCCACAGATACGCAGTATTTT
J: TRBJ2-3
D: .
V: TRBV21-1
size: .

CDR3: CASSLDGGAYEQYF
DNA: TGTGCCAGCAGCTTGGACGGGGGGGCCTACGAGCAGTACTTC
J: TRBJ2-7
D: TRBD2
V: TRBV11-2
size: .

CDR3: CASSEPGAQVETQYF
DNA: TGCGCCAGCAGCGAACCGGGGGCGCAGGTCGAGACCCAGTACTTC
J: TRBJ2-5
D: .
V: TRBV5-1
size: .

CDR3: CASSYFETGELFF
DNA: TGTGCCAGCAGTTACTTTGAAACCGGGGAGCTGTTTTTT
J: TRBJ2-2
D: .
V: TRBV6-5
size: few

CDR3: CASSVGQSVNTGELFF
DNA: TGTGCCAGCAGCGTAGGACAAAGCGTGAACACCGGGGAGCTGTTTTTT
J: TRBJ2-2
D: .
V: TRBV9
size: once

CDR3: CASSDRQIDQPQHF
DNA: TGTGCCAGCAGTGACCGACAAATAGATCAGCCCCAGCATTTT
J: TRBJ1-5
D: .
V: TRBV6-1
size: .

CDR3: CASRPGVGNQPQHF
DNA: TGTGCCTCCCGTCCGGGAGTGGGCAATCAGCCCCAGCATTTT
J: TRBJ1-5
D: .
V: TRBV5-5
size: medium-sized

CDR3: CASSAGGGAKNIQYF
DNA: TGTGCCAGTAGTGCCGGTGGGGGCGCCAAAAACATTCAGTACTTC
J: TRBJ2-4
D: .
V: TRBV19
size: .